One sample yielded the 26 T cell receptor beta chains listed below, sequenced in a study of blood T cell repertoires in COVID-19. The assay was immunoSEQ multiplex PCR, and TCRdb's table has in-frame clones only and misses some. Here the sample spans about 50,000 clones, over 75% being singletons. The sequencing input was peripheral blood. The receptors stem from a woman of 80 years or more with COVID-19, enrolled during active disease.

The rearrangement joins TRBV18 to TRBJ1-2; the D gene is possibly TRBD1 (6 bases). Trimming stripped 2 bases from V and 4 bases from J, with 11 bases between. CDR3 length: 14 residues. Per the germline V gene, CDR1 is KGHSH and CDR2 is LQKENI. The DNA for the CDR3 is TGTGCCAGCTCACCATACAGGGAGACCTATGGCTACACCTTC. Translating gives CASSPYRETYGYTF.

V gene TRBV28 combines with J gene TRBJ2-1, with D perhaps matching TRBD1 (7 bases). The CDR3 covers 15 residues. V lost 6 bases, J lost 5 bases, and 17 bases lay in between. The germline V gene has CDR1 MDHEN and CDR2 SYDVKM. CDR3 in DNA: TGTGCCAGCAGGGTCGCGGGACAGCCCAACAATGAGCAGTTCTTC. Translated: CASRVAGQPNNEQFF.

The chain has TRBV20-1 and TRBJ1-1; D gene unclear. The CDR3 spans 10 residues. V lost 3 bases and J lost 8, with 7 bases in between. Germline CDR1 is DFQATT and CDR2 is SNEGSKA (reference sequence). This chain's CDR3 is CSASAREAFF. The DNA of the CDR3 is TGCAGTGCTAGTGCCAGGGAAGCTTTCTTT.

The rearrangement uses TRBV6-1 and TRBJ2-7; the D gene is possibly TRBD2 (6 bases). Germline V CDR1 and CDR2: MNHNS, SASEGT. The CDR3 consists of 16 residues. The V and J ends lost 3 bases and 0 bases respectively, with 15 bases between them. The CDR3 DNA sequence: TGTGCCAGCAGTGATTACCTGGGGGGTAGCTCCTACGAGCAGTACTTC. Amino acids: CASSDYLGGSSYEQYF.

This clone came up a few times. The chain is built from TRBV9 and TRBJ2-1, with a tentative D call TRBD2 (6 bases). CDR1 is SGDLS and CDR2 is YYNGEE in the germline V gene. The V end was cut by 2 bases, the J end by 10 bases, with 13 bases between. This CDR3 is 13 amino acids long. The CDR3 spells CASSVGGAREQFF. CDR3 DNA: TGTGCCAGCAGCGTCGGCGGGGCCCGGGAGCAGTTCTTC.

This clone was observed once. The V gene is TRBV7-9, the J gene TRBJ2-5; 12 bases match TRBD2. This CDR3 is 16 amino acids long. CDR1 and CDR2 (germline): SEHNR, FQNEAQ (reference sequence). V gave up 4 bases and J gave up 4 bases; unmatched junction bases: 7. The CDR3 sequence: CASSSGTSGSGETQYF. CDR3 sequence (DNA): TGTGCCAGCAGCTCCGGGACTAGCGGGTCAGGAGAGACCCAGTACTTC.

This clone was detected only a few times. In DNA form, the CDR3 reads TGTGCCAGCAGAGGTAGGACAACTCCCCTCTACAATGAGCAGTTCTTC. The encoded protein is CASRGRTTPLYNEQFF. The V call is TRBV2, the J call TRBJ2-1; tentatively, D is TRBD1 (5 bases). Between the trimmed V and J ends, which lost 6 bases and 3 bases, there was a span of 18 bases. Germline values: CDR1 SNHLY, CDR2 FYNNEI. CDR3 length: 16 amino acids.

The chain has TRBV7-9 and TRBJ2-3; TRBD2 aligns across 7 bases. CDR1 SEHNR and CDR2 FQNEAQ come from the germline V gene (reference sequence). This CDR3 region has 14 residues. V shed 8 bases and J 4 bases; nucleotides not matched to a gene: 9. The CDR3 spells CASASATSPDTQYF. CDR3 in DNA: TGTGCCAGCGCCTCGGCGACTAGCCCAGATACGCAGTATTTT.

The rearrangement uses TRBV5-4 and TRBJ2-2; 8 nucleotides agree with TRBD2. V was pared by 2 bases and J by 6 bases, with 6 bases of the junction left unmatched. Germline-derived CDR1 and CDR2 are SGHNT and YYREEE (reference sequence). The CDR3 runs 15 residues. The CDR3 region is CASSLLSGTAGELFF. The CDR3 DNA sequence: TGTGCCAGCAGCTTACTTAGCGGGACGGCCGGGGAGCTGTTTTTT.

This chain links TRBV18 with TRBJ1-1; D possibly corresponds to TRBD1 (5 bases). This CDR3 region has 15 residues. V dropped 2 bases and J dropped 5 bases, with 15 bases sitting between them. Germline V gene sequence: CDR1 KGHSH, CDR2 LQKENI. The CDR3 region has the DNA TGTGCCAGCTCACCATTGACAGCCCGGGGGACTGAAGCTTTCTTT. It yields the protein CASSPLTARGTEAFF.

V and J are TRBV2 and TRBJ2-7; 7 nucleotides match TRBD2. V gave up 5 bases and J gave up 5 bases; unmatched junction bases: 12. This CDR3 is 15 amino acids long. Germline assignment: CDR1 SNHLY and CDR2 FYNNEI. CDR3 sequence: CASSPWTREGNEQYF. In DNA, the CDR3 is TGTGCCAGCAGTCCTTGGACTAGAGAAGGTAACGAGCAGTACTTC. The full variable domain, completed using reference TRBV2 and TRBJ2-7, is EPEVTQTPSHQVTQMGQEVILRCVPISNHLYFYWYRQILGQKVEFLVSFYNNEISEKSEIFDDQFSVERPDGSNFTLKIRSTKLEDSAMYFCASSPWTREGNEQYFGPGTRLTVT.

The chain has TRBV30 and TRBJ1-4; D is ambiguous. The CDR3 runs 13 residues. Trimming pared 1 base from V and 3 bases from J, leaving 6 bases between. Germline assignment: CDR1 GTSNPN and CDR2 SVGIG (reference sequence). The CDR3 DNA reads TGTGCCTGGAGTGGGCAGTCTAATGAAAAACTGTTTTTT. It encodes CAWSGQSNEKLFF.

This clone was seen a few times. This chain uses TRBV18 with TRBJ1-5, with 10 bases matching TRBD1. The V gene's germline CDR1 is KGHSH and CDR2 LQKENI. V shed 5 bases and J 6 bases; nucleotides not matched to a gene: 1. The CDR3 consists of 13 residues. The CDR3 sequence: CASSGQGGQPQHF. The CDR3 DNA sequence: TGTGCCAGCTCAGGACAGGGGGGTCAGCCCCAGCATTTT.

The V and J genes are TRBV7-9 and TRBJ2-1; 7 nucleotides match TRBD2. The CDR3 runs 14 residues. Losses at the gene ends were 11 bases for V and 3 bases for J; bases not matched to a gene: 10. The germline V gene encodes CDR1 SEHNR and CDR2 FQNEAQ (reference sequence). The CDR3 DNA reads as TGTGCCTCAAAGGCACTAGCGTTCTACAATGAGCAGTTCTTC. Translated, it gives CASKALAFYNEQFF.

This clone was recorded once. This chain joins TRBV30 and TRBJ1-4; D uncertain. The CDR3 is 14 amino acids. Trimming cost V 1 base and J 7 bases, with 13 bases left between them. Germline V gene sequence: CDR1 GTSNPN, CDR2 SVGIG (reference sequence). Here the CDR3 reads CAWSELVMSEKLFF. CDR3 DNA: TGTGCCTGGAGTGAACTAGTTATGAGTGAAAAACTGTTTTTT.

The sample holds a few counts of this clone. The rearrangement uses TRBV10-3 and TRBJ2-6; 7 nucleotides line up with TRBD1. The CDR3 runs to 19 residues. Germline assignment: CDR1 ENHRY and CDR2 SYGVKD. Trimming removed 4 bases from V and 0 bases from J; junction bases left unmatched: 12. CDR3 region: CAISGTVTGSFSGANVLTF. The CDR3 coding sequence is TGTGCCATCAGTGGGACTGTGACAGGGAGCTTCTCTGGGGCCAACGTCCTGACTTTC.

V usage is TRBV24-1 and J usage is TRBJ2-1, with D uncertain. Germline CDR1 KGHDR, CDR2 SFDVKD. Trimming took off 3 bases at V and 8 bases at J, with 7 bases between the two ends. CDR3 length equals 12 residues. CDR3 nucleotides: TGTGCCACCAGTGATCTTCCCCATGAGCAGTTCTTC. Protein sequence: CATSDLPHEQFF.

The chain couples TRBV5-1 to TRBJ2-5; 7 bases are shared with TRBD2. Germline CDR1 SGHRS, CDR2 YFSETQ. The length of the CDR3 is 14 residues. V shed 4 bases, J shed 2 bases, and the junction held 5 bases outside the gene matches. The CDR3 is CASSPGLGQETQYF. CDR3 nucleotide sequence: TGCGCCAGCAGCCCCGGACTAGGGCAAGAGACCCAGTACTTC. Together with reference TRBV5-1 and TRBJ2-5, the CDR3 gives the full variable domain: KAGVTQTPRYLIKTRGQQVTLSCSPISGHRSVSWYQQTPGQGLQFLFEYFSETQRNKGNFPGRFSGRQFSNSRSEMNVSTLELGDSALYLCASSPGLGQETQYFGPGTRLLVL.

The gene calls are TRBV19 and TRBJ2-7, with TRBD2 matching 12 bases. Germline lookup yields CDR1 LNHDA and CDR2 SQIVND (reference sequence). The J segment lost 0 bases and the V segment lost 5 bases, leaving 5 bases of the junction unmatched. The CDR3 covers 16 residues. This chain's CDR3 is CASSPGLAGISYEQYF. The CDR3 DNA follows: TGTGCCAGTAGTCCCGGACTAGCGGGAATCTCCTACGAGCAGTACTTC.

In its sample, this clone was seen once. The chain uses TRBV28 and TRBJ2-7, with 7 positions matching TRBD1. This CDR3 has 14 residues. CDR1 is MDHEN, CDR2 SYDVKM, per germline. Trimming at V came to 2 bases and at J to 4 bases, leaving 5 bases not matched to a gene. This chain's CDR3 is CASSLEGGGYEQYF. As DNA, the CDR3 is TGTGCCAGCAGTTTAGAAGGGGGCGGATACGAGCAGTACTTC.

This rearrangement joins TRBV4-1 to TRBJ2-2, with TRBD2 matching over 11 bases. Trimming took 1 base from V and 5 from J; bases not matched to a gene: 6. Germline CDR1 is MGHRA and CDR2 is YSYEKL. The CDR3 consists of 17 residues. DNA for the CDR3: TGCGCCAGCAGCCAAGCGGTAGCGGGAGGGGTTACCGGGGAGCTGTTTTTT. It yields the protein CASSQAVAGGVTGELFF.

In its sample, this clone was seen once. This chain uses TRBV5-1 with TRBJ1-1, with 7 bases aligning to TRBD1. This CDR3 is built from 14 residues. Germline values: CDR1 SGHRS, CDR2 YFSETQ. J was trimmed by 1 base and V by 7 bases; bases with no gene match: 7. The CDR3 nucleotides are TGCGCCAGCGGAACGACAGGGCAGAACACTGAAGCTTTCTTT. Its protein product is CASGTTGQNTEAFF.

This clone was counted once. The chain couples TRBV28 to TRBJ2-5, with TRBD2 as a possible D gene (5 bases). CDR1 MDHEN and CDR2 SYDVKM come from the germline V gene. V was trimmed by 3 bases and J by 7 bases, leaving 18 bases between them. The CDR3 has 15 residues. The CDR3 is CASSLRRVKLGTQYF. Written as DNA, the CDR3 is TGTGCCAGCAGTTTGAGGCGGGTCAAACTTGGGACCCAGTACTTC.

The rearrangement joins TRBV3-1 (or the pseudogene TRBV3-2) to TRBJ2-1; 14 bases agree with TRBD2. Germline trimming cut 1 base from V and 9 bases from J; bases unmatched to any gene: 5. The germline CDR1 and CDR2 sequences are LGHDT and YNNKEL (reference sequence). CDR3 size: 16 residues. The CDR3 sequence: CASSQGLAGGRGEQFF. The CDR3 region has the DNA TGTGCCAGCAGCCAAGGACTAGCGGGAGGGCGAGGTGAGCAGTTCTTC.

The rearrangement links TRBV7-3 to TRBJ2-7, with 9 bases aligning to TRBD1. Trimming took 2 bases from V and 2 from J; bases not matched to a gene: 1. The CDR3 runs 14 residues. Germline values: CDR1 SGHTA, CDR2 FQGTGA. The DNA of the CDR3 is TGTGCCAGCAGCTTAGGGACAGGGCCCTACGAGCAGTACTTC. Encoded protein: CASSLGTGPYEQYF.

The chain uses TRBV7-2 and TRBJ2-1; weak D call: TRBD2 (6 bases). The V end was cut by 1 base, the J end by 7 bases, with 11 bases between. The germline V gene has CDR1 SGHTA and CDR2 FQGNSA. The CDR3 is 14 residues long. CDR3 amino acids: CASSLGWTMNEQFF. CDR3 DNA: TGTGCCAGCAGCTTAGGTTGGACTATGAATGAGCAGTTCTTC.